This T cell receptor beta chain was recorded in a study of chemoradiotherapy in HPV16-positive cancers. The CDR3 contains 14 residues. V shed 5 bases and J 5 bases; nucleotides not matched to a gene: 7. Germline-derived CDR1 and CDR2 are LNHDA and SQIVND (reference sequence). Clones were sequenced by immunoSEQ multiplex PCR, and TCRdb holds only the in-frame ones, with some missing. The sample contains about 6,200 clones, 75% to 85% of which appear only once. The sample holds a few counts of this clone. Here the sequenced sample was tumor tissue, taken from a patient who underwent chemoradiotherapy. The clonotype was recovered from a human donor with HPV-associated anogenital cancer. The chain has TRBV19 and TRBJ2-7; 9 nucleotides align to TRBD2. CDR3: CASSRGGAMDEQYF. CDR3 DNA sequence: TGTGCCAGTAGTCGCGGGGGGGCGATGGACGAGCAGTACTTC. Combining the CDR3 with reference TRBV19 and TRBJ2-7 gives the whole variable domain DGGITQSPKYLFRKEGQNVTLSCEQNLNHDAMYWYRQDPGQGLRLIYYSQIVNDFQKGDIAEGYSVSREKKESFPLTVTSAQKNPTAFYLCASSRGGAMDEQYFGPGTRLTVT.